Given below is one TCR beta chain in context. Its antigen is unknown. The study recruited healthy Caucasian donors from Russia who were aged about 6 to 90. Then a second PCR, running roughly 7 to 11 cycles, was carried out with a sample-barcoded 5' primer and a J-beta primer mix. A template-switch adaptor that had 12 random nucleotides put a tag on each cDNA molecule. TCRdb passed the 5' RACE reads through MiXCR, listing each CDR3 protein once. This table holds about 1.6 million distinct CDR3 sequences, around 35% found once. This sample is part of a study of blood T cells in healthy people across ages. General study findings and limits: Naive CD4+ cell counts and diversity both ran higher in long-lived than in aged donors.

This CDR3 has 14 amino acids. Deletions cut 8 bases from V and 1 base from J, with 14 bases between. Germline V gives CDR1 ENHRY, CDR2 SYGVKD. This chain connects TRBV10-3 to TRBJ1-1, with a weak D call TRBD1 (5 bases). This receptor was identified in a woman in her twenties or thirties in good health. The specimen was blood. CDR3 coding DNA: TGTGCCATCGTGAAGGGGCTACCGAACACTGAAGCTTTCTTT. Translating it yields CAIVKGLPNTEAFF.